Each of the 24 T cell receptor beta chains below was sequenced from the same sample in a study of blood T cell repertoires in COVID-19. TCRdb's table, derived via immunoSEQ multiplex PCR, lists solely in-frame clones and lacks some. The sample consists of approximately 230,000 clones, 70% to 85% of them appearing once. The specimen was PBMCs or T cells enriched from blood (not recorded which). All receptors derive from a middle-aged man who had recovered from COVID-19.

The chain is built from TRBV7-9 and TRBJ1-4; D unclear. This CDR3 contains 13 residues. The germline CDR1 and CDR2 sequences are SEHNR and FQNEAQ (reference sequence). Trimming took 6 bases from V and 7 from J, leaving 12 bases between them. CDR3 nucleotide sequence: TGTGCCAGCAGTCAACGGACTCCTGAAAAACTGTTTTTT. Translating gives CASSQRTPEKLFF.

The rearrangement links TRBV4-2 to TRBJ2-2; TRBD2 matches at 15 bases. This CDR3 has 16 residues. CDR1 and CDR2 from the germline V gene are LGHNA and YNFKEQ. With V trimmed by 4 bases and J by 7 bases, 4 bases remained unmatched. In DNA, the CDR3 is TGTGCCAGCAGCCCGCGGACTAGCGGGGGGGACGGGGAGCTGTTTTTT. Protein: CASSPRTSGGDGELFF.

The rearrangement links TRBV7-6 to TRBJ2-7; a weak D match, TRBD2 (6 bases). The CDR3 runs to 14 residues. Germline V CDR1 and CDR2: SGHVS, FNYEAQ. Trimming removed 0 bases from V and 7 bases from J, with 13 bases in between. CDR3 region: CASSLASGGGEQYF. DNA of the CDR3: TGTGCCAGCAGCTTAGCCAGCGGTGGGGGGGAGCAGTACTTC.

The CDR3 coding sequence is TGTGCCAGCAGTCTGACCGGGAACTCTGGAAACACCATATATTTT. Amino acids: CASSLTGNSGNTIYF. The V gene is TRBV6-5, the J gene TRBJ1-3; D not resolved. This CDR3 has 15 amino acids. V lost 5 bases and J lost 0, with 11 bases in between. Germline CDR1 and CDR2: MNHEY and SVGAGI.

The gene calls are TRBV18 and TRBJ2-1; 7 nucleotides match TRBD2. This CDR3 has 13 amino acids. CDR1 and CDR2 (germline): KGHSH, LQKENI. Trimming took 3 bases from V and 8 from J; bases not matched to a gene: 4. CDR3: CASSPSRGDEQFF. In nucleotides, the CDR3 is TGTGCCAGCTCACCCAGTCGGGGGGATGAGCAGTTCTTC.

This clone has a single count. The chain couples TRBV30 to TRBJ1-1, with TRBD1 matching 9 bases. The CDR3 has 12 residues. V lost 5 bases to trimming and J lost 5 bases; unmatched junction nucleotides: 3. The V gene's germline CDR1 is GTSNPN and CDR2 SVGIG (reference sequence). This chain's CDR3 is CAWGQGRTEAFF. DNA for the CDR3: TGTGCCTGGGGACAGGGGAGAACTGAAGCTTTCTTT.

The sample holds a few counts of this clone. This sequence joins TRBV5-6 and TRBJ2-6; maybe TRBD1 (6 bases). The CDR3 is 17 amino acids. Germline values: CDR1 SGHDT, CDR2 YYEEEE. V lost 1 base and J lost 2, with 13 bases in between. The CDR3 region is CASSLWPGDTGANVLTF. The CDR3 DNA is TGTGCCAGCAGCTTGTGGCCAGGGGATACTGGGGCCAACGTCCTGACTTTC.

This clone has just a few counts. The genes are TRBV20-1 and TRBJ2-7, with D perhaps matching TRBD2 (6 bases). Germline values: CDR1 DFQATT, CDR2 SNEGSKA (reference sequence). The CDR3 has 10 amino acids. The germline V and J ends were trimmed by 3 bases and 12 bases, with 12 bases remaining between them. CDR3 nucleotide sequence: TGCAGTGCTAGCGGGAGTGCGCGGTACTTC. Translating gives CSASGSARYF.

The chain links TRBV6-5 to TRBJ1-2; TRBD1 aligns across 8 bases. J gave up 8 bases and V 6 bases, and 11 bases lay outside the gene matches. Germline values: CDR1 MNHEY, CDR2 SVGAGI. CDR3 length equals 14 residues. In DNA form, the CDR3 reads TGTGCCAGCAGACTCTTTGGACAGGGACAAGGCTACACCTTC. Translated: CASRLFGQGQGYTF.

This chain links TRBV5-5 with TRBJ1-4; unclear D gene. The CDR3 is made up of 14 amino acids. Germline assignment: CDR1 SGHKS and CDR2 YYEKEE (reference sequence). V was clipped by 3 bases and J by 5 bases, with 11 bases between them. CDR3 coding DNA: TGTGCCAGCAGCTCCGGAGCTAGCAATGAAAAACTGTTTTTT. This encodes CASSSGASNEKLFF.

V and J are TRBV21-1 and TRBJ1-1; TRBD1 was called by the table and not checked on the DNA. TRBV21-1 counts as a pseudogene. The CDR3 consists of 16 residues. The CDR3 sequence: CASSPRDRGMNTEAFF. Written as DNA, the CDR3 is TGTGCCAGCAGTCCCCGGGACAGGGGAATGAACACTGAAGCTTTCTTT.

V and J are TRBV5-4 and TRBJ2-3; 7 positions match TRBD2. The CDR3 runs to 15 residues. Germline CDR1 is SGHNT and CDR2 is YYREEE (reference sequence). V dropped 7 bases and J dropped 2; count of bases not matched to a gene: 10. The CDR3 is CASGPKRGSTDTQYF. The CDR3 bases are TGTGCCAGCGGGCCCAAGCGGGGCTCCACAGATACGCAGTATTTT.

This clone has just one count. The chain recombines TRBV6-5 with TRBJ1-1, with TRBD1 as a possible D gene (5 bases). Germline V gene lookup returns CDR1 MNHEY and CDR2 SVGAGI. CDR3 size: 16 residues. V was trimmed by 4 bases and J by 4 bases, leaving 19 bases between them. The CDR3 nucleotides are TGTGCCAGCAGTTTGGCCCCGTTGGATGGGGCCACTGAAGCTTTCTTT. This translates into CASSLAPLDGATEAFF.

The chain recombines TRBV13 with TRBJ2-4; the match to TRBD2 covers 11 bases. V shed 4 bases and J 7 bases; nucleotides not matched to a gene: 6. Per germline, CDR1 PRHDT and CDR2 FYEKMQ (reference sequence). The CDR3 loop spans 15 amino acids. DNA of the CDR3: TGTGCCAGCAGCTCCCCGGGACTAGCGGCCAACATTCAGTACTTC. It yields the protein CASSSPGLAANIQYF.

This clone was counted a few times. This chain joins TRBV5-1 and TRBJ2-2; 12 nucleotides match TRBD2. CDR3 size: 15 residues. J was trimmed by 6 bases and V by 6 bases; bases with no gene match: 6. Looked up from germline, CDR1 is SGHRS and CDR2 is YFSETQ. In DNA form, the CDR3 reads TGCGCCAGCACCCGACTAGCGGGGGAGGCCGGGGAGCTGTTTTTT. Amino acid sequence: CASTRLAGEAGELFF.

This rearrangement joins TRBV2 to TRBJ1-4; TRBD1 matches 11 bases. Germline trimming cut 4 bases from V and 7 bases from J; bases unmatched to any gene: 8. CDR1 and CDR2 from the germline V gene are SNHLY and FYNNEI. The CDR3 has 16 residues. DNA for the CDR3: TGTGCCAGCAGTGGGACAGGGGGCTATCTAGGTGAAAAACTGTTTTTT. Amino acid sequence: CASSGTGGYLGEKLFF.

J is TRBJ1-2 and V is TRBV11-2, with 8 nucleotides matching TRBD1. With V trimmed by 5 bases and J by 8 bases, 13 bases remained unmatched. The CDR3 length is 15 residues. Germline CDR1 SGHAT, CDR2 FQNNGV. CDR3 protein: CASSTPRDRGSGYTF. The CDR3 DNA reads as TGTGCCAGCAGCACCCCCAGAGACAGGGGTTCGGGCTACACCTTC.

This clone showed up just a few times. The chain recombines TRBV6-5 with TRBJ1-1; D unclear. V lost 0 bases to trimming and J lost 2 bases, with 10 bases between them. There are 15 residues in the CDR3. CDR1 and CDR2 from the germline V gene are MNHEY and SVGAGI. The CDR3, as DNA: TGTGCCAGCAGTTACTCGATATCGGGTAACACTGAAGCTTTCTTT. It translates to CASSYSISGNTEAFF.

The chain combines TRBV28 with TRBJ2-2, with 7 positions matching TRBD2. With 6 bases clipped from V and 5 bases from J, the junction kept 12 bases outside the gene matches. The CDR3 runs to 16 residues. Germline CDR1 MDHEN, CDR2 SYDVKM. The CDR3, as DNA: TGTGCCAGCAGCCCCCTGGGGAGGGGATATACCGGGGAGCTGTTTTTT. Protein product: CASSPLGRGYTGELFF.

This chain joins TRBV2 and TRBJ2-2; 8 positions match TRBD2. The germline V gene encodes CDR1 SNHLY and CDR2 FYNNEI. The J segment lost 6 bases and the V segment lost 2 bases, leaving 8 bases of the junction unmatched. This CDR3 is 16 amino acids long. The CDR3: CASSERFGRASGELFF. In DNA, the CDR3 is TGTGCCAGCAGTGAAAGGTTCGGGAGGGCGTCCGGGGAGCTGTTTTTT.

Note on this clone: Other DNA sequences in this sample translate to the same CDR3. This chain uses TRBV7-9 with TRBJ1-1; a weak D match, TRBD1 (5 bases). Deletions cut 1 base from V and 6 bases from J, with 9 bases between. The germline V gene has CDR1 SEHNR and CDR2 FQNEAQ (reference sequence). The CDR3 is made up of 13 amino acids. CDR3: CASSLGRAAEAFF. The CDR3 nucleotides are TGTGCCAGCAGCTTAGGCAGGGCAGCTGAAGCTTTCTTT.

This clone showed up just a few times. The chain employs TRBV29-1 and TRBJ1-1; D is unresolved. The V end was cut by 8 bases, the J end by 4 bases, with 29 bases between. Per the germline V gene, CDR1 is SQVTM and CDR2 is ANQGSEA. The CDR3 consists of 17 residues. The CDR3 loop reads CSSLHQRVTPMITEAFF. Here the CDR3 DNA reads TGCAGCTCCCTTCATCAGCGAGTTACTCCCATGATCACTGAAGCTTTCTTT.

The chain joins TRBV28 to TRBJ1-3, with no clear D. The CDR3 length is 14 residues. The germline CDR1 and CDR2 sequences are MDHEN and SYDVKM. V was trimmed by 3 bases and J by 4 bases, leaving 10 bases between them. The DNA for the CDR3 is TGTGCCAGCAGTTTGATCTCGGGGGGAAACACCATATATTTT. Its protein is CASSLISGGNTIYF.

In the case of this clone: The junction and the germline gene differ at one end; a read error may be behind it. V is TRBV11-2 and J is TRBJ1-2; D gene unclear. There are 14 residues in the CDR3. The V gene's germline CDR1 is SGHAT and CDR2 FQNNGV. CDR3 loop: CASSLVAGPYGHTF. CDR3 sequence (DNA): TGTGCCAGCAGCTTAGTGGCAGGCCCCTATGGCCACACCTTC.